This is a list of T cell receptor beta chains from one sample in a study of human T cells and chemical hapten exposure. One entry per CDR3 protein results from TCRdb running MiXCR on the RACE reads. The sample has roughly 120,000 distinct CDR3 sequences, around 8.2% seen once; the top ten hold approximately 1.6%. Sample: whole blood. The receptors were sampled from a male donor in good health. Some clones in this sample may be carry-over from other donors' samples. Both conserved end residues are trimmed from each CDR3.

TRBV29-1,SVVLGGRKFQY
TRBV15,ATSPGGGVHTQY
TRBV20-1,SATQIGLTSSSTDTQY
TRBV5-1,ASSPPTGELF
TRBV14,ASSQLGEAGELF
TRBV7-2,ASSFFGANVLT
TRBV20-1,SAREYEAF
TRBV27,ASSLGDTNTEAF
TRBV19,ASTPPEARAF
TRBV5-5,ASSPGHSNQPQH
TRBV10-2,ASSDRPLGGYT
TRBV5-5,ASSLTLERETQY
TRBV18,ASSQEALNTEAF
TRBV15,ATSRSREVNSNQPQH
TRBV12-3/TRBV12-4,ASTPGTSGSNEQF
TRBV4-2,ASSHPLSTRSSYNEQF
TRBV12-3/TRBV12-4,ASSRQGLSNQPQH
TRBV9,ASSVGQGITDTQY
TRBV25-1,ASSGSGGADNRRSKLF